This TCR beta chain was identified during a study of PD-1 blockade in classical Hodgkin lymphoma (dated by TCRdb to the early 2020s). For the study in its entirety: Nivolumab dosing was 3 mg/kg intravenously every 2 weeks, continuing until either disease progression or unacceptable toxicity. To define a peripheral blood immune signature of response to PD-1 blockade in classical Hodgkin lymphoma, the study combined TCR beta sequencing with CyTOF.

What the time point label conveys for this sample: cycle 1 day 1 (C1D1), immediately before nivolumab initiation. Every trial patient had relapsed following autologous stem cell transplantation, and prior brentuximab vedotin exposure was what differed among cohorts A, B and C. CD4+ T cells were purified from thawed PBMCs by magnetic negative selection with a Miltenyi CD4+ T cell isolation kit. A total of roughly 60 patients with relapsed/refractory classical Hodgkin lymphoma made up the trial cohort, and each patient's best overall response was complete response, partial response or progressive disease. Trial patients were treated with single-agent nivolumab in the multi-cohort phase II CheckMate 205 trial. An independent review committee assessed best overall response by applying the 2007 International Working Group response criteria. PBMCs from the trial were collected at three points: immediately before nivolumab initiation (C1D1), and during therapy at cycle 2 day 1 and cycle 4 day 1. Peripheral blood was collected in 8 mL Vacutainer Cell Preparation Tubes, from which PBMCs were isolated by centrifugation and then cryopreserved. Purified CD4+ and CD8+ fractions were generated only in cases for which an additional PBMC sample was available. Magnetically labelled cells were depleted on LS columns in a quadroMACS separator, and the flow-through was collected as the purified fraction.

Its CDR3 holds 15 amino acids, cysteine through phenylalanine. Of all the DNA, just the CDR3 is kept, 45 bases in frame from base 1. V is cut by 0 bases and J by 6 bases, and the space between the germline ends is 15 bases. CDR1 MNHEY and CDR2 SMNVEV are derived from the germline V gene (reference sequence). Genomic DNA was extracted with the Qiagen DNeasy kit from unsorted PBMCs and from negatively selected CD4+ and CD8+ fractions. TCR beta CDR3 regions were subjected to amplification by immunoSEQ multiplex PCR with primers that anneal to V and J segments. A synthetic immune receptor repertoire was used to minimize amplification bias, and any remaining bias was removed computationally after sequencing. On the study's bioinformatics: Custom Python scripts were used to quantify repertoire diversity as the Shannon entropy index. Unsorted, CD4+ and CD8+ repertoires were analyzed separately, except in combined analyses where CD4+ and CD8+ sequences were merged in silico. A clone was considered expanded if an increase in frequency of at least 2-fold after treatment relative to C1D1 was found, and a pseudocount of 0.5 was applied to clones undetected at baseline. Clones with 0 or 1 copy at C1D1 were defined as singleton clones, while clones with 2 or more copies were defined as non-singleton clones. By matching protein sequences in sorted samples from the same patient, clones expanded in unsorted samples were annotated as CD4+, CD8+ or unknown. Wilcoxon tests on paired samples were used to test changes in diversity from C1D1 to C4D1. TCRdb took over this immuneACCESS table, retaining in-frame rearrangements with V and J assigned. Such tables are incomplete; in checked studies, under half of the missing clones stem from an unresolved V gene, and the remainder is unexplained. The V and J calls and clone size were taken over from that table, and D and trimming were inferred from the DNA. Counted in this sample were 30,000 or so clones; around nine tenths of them appeared once. The ten largest clones capture approximately 0.23% of the sample.

Broader findings and caveats from the paper: Baseline diversity similar to that of newly diagnosed patients was observed in trial patients achieving complete response, whereas significantly lower diversity was observed in partial responders and progressors. Lower diversity was seen in patients whose nivolumab began less than 1 year after ASCT, and these patients were left out of later analyses so that immune reconstitution would not confound the results. The study was restricted to a single clinical trial cohort, and the causes of repertoire differences, possibly disease activity or prior therapy, were left undefined. Newly diagnosed patients were reported to have lower baseline TCR diversity than healthy donors, and relapsed/refractory patients were reported to have lower baseline TCR diversity still. A significant rise by C4D1 was seen in CD4+ but not CD8+ TCR diversity (p=0.0027 vs p=0.16), with the rise being most apparent in complete responders (p=0.02).

Note on this clone: Its antigen is still unknown. No base qualities exist here, and no much larger clone lies one base off it.

The sequence came from a human donor with classical Hodgkin lymphoma. The sequencing here drew on CD4+ T cells from blood, taken at baseline. The rearranged chain carries TRBV27 and TRBJ2-7; the D gene is unclear. The DNA sequence reads TGTGCCAGCAGTTTATCTCGAGTAGTGGGCTCCGAGCAGTACTTC. It translates as CASSLSRVVGSEQYF.